One sample yielded the 20 T cell receptor beta chains listed below, sequenced in a study of long-term antiretroviral therapy in people with HIV. Researchers ran immunoSEQ v3.0 at survey level. Using immunoSEQ multiplex PCR, the repertoire was profiled, and TCRdb retains in-frame clones only, with some absent. The repertoire holds 38,000 or so clones, approximately 94% seen once, with approximately 2% in the top ten. The input for sequencing was unsorted PBMCs, taken 9.2 years after starting antiretroviral therapy. Receptors originate from a man in his thirties or forties with HIV.

The J gene is TRBJ2-2, the V gene TRBV6-5; possibly TRBD2 for D (5 bases). Germline V CDR1 and CDR2: MNHEY, SVGAGI. The CDR3 covers 15 residues. The germline V and J ends were trimmed by 6 bases and 4 bases, with 15 bases remaining between them. CDR3 nucleotide sequence: TGTGCCAGCAGCCCGGGAAGATTCGTCACCGGGGAGCTGTTTTTT. This translates into CASSPGRFVTGELFF.

In DNA, the CDR3 is TGTGCCAGCAGCTCCCCCCAGCTGTGGGGGCTAGACACAGATACGCAGTATTTT. Amino acids: CASSSPQLWGLDTDTQYF. The chain is built from TRBV9 and TRBJ2-3, with a possible D match to TRBD1 (6 bases). This CDR3 is 18 amino acids long. Trimming pared 4 bases from V and 2 bases from J, leaving 23 bases between. CDR1 is SGDLS and CDR2 is YYNGEE in the germline V gene.

The chain carries TRBV29-1 and TRBJ1-1; the D gene is possibly TRBD1 (6 bases). The germline V gene encodes CDR1 SQVTM and CDR2 ANQGSEA. The V gene lost 7 bases and the J gene lost 6 bases, with 15 bases spanning the gap. The CDR3 is made up of 12 amino acids. The CDR3 DNA follows: TGCAGCGCCTCAACAGGGCGCGCTGAAGCTTTCTTT. It specifies CSASTGRAEAFF.

V usage is TRBV5-4 and J usage is TRBJ1-1, with no clear D. Germline CDR1 SGHNT, CDR2 YYREEE (reference sequence). Trimming removed 0 bases at V and 0 bases at J, with 15 bases between. CDR3 length: 17 residues. CDR3 sequence reads: CASSLAEQSRMNTEAFF. CDR3 bases: TGTGCCAGCAGCTTGGCCGAACAGTCCAGGATGAACACTGAAGCTTTCTTT.

This chain joins TRBV6-1 and TRBJ2-2; tentatively, D is TRBD2 (6 bases). This CDR3 is built from 13 residues. Germline V CDR1 and CDR2: MNHNS, SASEGT. V dropped 7 bases and J dropped 3 bases, with 9 bases sitting between them. CDR3 coding DNA: TGTGCCAGCAAATCGGGGGACACCGGGGAGCTGTTTTTT. Translating gives CASKSGDTGELFF.

V usage is TRBV7-9 and J usage is TRBJ1-1; no reliable D call. V was shortened by 1 base and J by 4 bases, with 7 bases between the two germline ends. Germline V gene sequence: CDR1 SEHNR, CDR2 FQNEAQ (reference sequence). The CDR3 runs 13 residues. CDR3 nucleotide sequence: TGTGCCAGCAGCTTAGGTTTTGCCACTGAAGCTTTCTTT. It codes for CASSLGFATEAFF.

CDR3 loop: CASTPREGSAYGYTF. CDR3 DNA sequence: TGTGCCAGCACCCCGCGGGAGGGAAGTGCCTATGGCTACACCTTC. The chain links TRBV27 to TRBJ1-2; no definite D call. This CDR3 is 15 amino acids long. The V end lost 7 bases, the J end lost 4 bases, and 19 bases lay between the germline ends. Per the germline V gene, CDR1 is MNHEY and CDR2 is SMNVEV (reference sequence).

V is TRBV19 and J is TRBJ2-7; the D is unclear. The CDR3 totals 14 residues. V shed 7 bases and J shed 4 bases, with 17 bases lying between them. CDR1 LNHDA and CDR2 SQIVND come from the germline V gene (reference sequence). The DNA of the CDR3 is TGTGCCAGTAAGTTGACCGCCGTGGTGTACGAGCAGTACTTC. It specifies CASKLTAVVYEQYF.

The chain has TRBV9 and TRBJ2-6; possibly TRBD2 for D (6 bases). The V gene's germline CDR1 is SGDLS and CDR2 YYNGEE. V lost 6 bases, J lost 14 bases, and 15 bases lay in between. The CDR3 sequence is 12 residues long. This chain's CDR3 is CASKEPGVFLTF. The CDR3 coding sequence is TGTGCCAGCAAGGAGCCGGGGGTCTTCCTGACTTTC. Supplemented by reference TRBV9 and TRBJ2-6, the full variable domain reads DSGVTQTPKHLITATGQRVTLRCSPRSGDLSVYWYQQSLDQGLQFLIQYYNGEERAKGNILERFSAQQFPDLHSELNLSSLELGDSALYFCASKEPGVFLTFGAGSRLTVL.

J is TRBJ2-2 and V is TRBV5-1; TRBD1 is a possible D gene (5 bases). The CDR3 is 14 amino acids. The germline V gene has CDR1 SGHRS and CDR2 YFSETQ. Trimming took 0 bases from V and 4 from J, leaving 7 bases between them. DNA of the CDR3: TGCGCCAGCAGCTTGGGACAGCCCACCGGGGAGCTGTTTTTT. Protein product: CASSLGQPTGELFF.

The chain couples TRBV14 to TRBJ2-1, with unresolved D. The CDR3 runs to 18 residues. The germline V and J ends were trimmed by 0 bases and 3 bases, with 18 bases remaining between them. Germline loops: CDR1 SGHDN, CDR2 FVKESK. CDR3 DNA sequence: TGTGCCAGCAGCCAAGATCATATGGGCAGAACCGGCTACAATGAGCAGTTCTTC. Encoded protein: CASSQDHMGRTGYNEQFF.

The chain joins TRBV16 to TRBJ1-4; D gene uncertain. The CDR3 length is 15 residues. Germline assignment: CDR1 KGHSY and CDR2 FQNENV. V lost 2 bases to trimming and J lost 7 bases, with 14 bases between them. CDR3 sequence reads: CASSQQYQAGEKLFF. CDR3 nucleotides: TGTGCCAGCAGCCAACAGTACCAGGCGGGTGAAAAACTGTTTTTT.

The CDR3 loop is CASSVASGEAFF. In nucleotides, the CDR3 is TGTGCCAGCAGCGTGGCAAGCGGGGAAGCTTTCTTT. This rearrangement joins TRBV9 to TRBJ1-1; D uncertain. Trimming stripped 2 bases from V and 8 bases from J, with 10 bases between. From germline, CDR1 is SGDLS and CDR2 YYNGEE. The CDR3 is 12 residues long.

This chain links TRBV6-5 with TRBJ2-2; TRBD1 aligns across 11 bases. CDR1 MNHEY and CDR2 SVGAGI come from the germline V gene. V shed 5 bases, J shed 5 bases, and the junction held 4 bases outside the gene matches. This CDR3 is built from 15 residues. The CDR3 sequence: CASSTGQGVTGELFF. The CDR3 DNA sequence: TGTGCCAGCAGTACGGGACAGGGGGTAACCGGGGAGCTGTTTTTT.

This chain links TRBV5-4 with TRBJ1-1, with TRBD1 as a possible D gene (6 bases). V lost 2 bases and J 1 base, leaving 9 bases between the germline ends. The length of the CDR3 is 14 residues. The germline V gene encodes CDR1 SGHNT and CDR2 YYREEE (reference sequence). The CDR3 is CASSFLGGNTEAFF. CDR3 sequence (DNA): TGTGCCAGCAGCTTTCTAGGGGGGAACACTGAAGCTTTCTTT.

The chain has TRBV14 and TRBJ2-1, with TRBD2 identical over 12 bases. The CDR3 is 16 residues long. V was pared by 4 bases and J by 3 bases, with 4 bases of the junction left unmatched. The V gene's germline CDR1 is SGHDN and CDR2 FVKESK. The CDR3 bases are TGTGCCAGCAGCCTCGGACTAGCGGGACTCTACAATGAGCAGTTCTTC. Translating it yields CASSLGLAGLYNEQFF.

CDR3 in DNA: TGTGCCAGCGCCGGGGGCAGCTACTACGAGCAGTACGTC. Its protein product is CASAGGSYYEQYV. J is TRBJ2-7 and V is TRBV6-1; D tentatively reads TRBD1 or TRBD2 (6 bases each). Germline V gives CDR1 MNHNS, CDR2 SASEGT. V lost 8 bases, J lost 3 bases, and 14 bases lay in between. The CDR3 has 13 residues.

The chain employs TRBV10-3 and TRBJ1-5; TRBD1 aligns across 8 bases. This CDR3 is built from 13 residues. The germline gives CDR1 ENHRY, CDR2 SYGVKD. V shed 10 bases, J shed 3 bases, and the junction held 5 bases outside the gene matches. The CDR3 is CATNRGVNQPQHF. The CDR3 bases are TGTGCCACAAACAGGGGGGTCAATCAGCCCCAGCATTTT.

This chain uses TRBV19 with TRBJ2-1; TRBD2 agrees at 10 bases. Germline V gene sequence: CDR1 LNHDA, CDR2 SQIVND (reference sequence). The CDR3 runs 14 residues. V shed 1 base, J shed 6 bases, and the junction held 0 bases outside the gene matches. This CDR3 reads CASSIGLAGNEQFF. The CDR3 coding sequence is TGTGCCAGTAGTATAGGACTAGCGGGCAATGAGCAGTTCTTC.

The rearrangement uses TRBV18 and TRBJ2-2; 10 nucleotides line up with TRBD2. The V segment lost 1 base and the J segment 4 bases; nucleotides outside the gene matches: 12. CDR1 is KGHSH and CDR2 is LQKENI in the germline V gene. This CDR3 spans 19 amino acids. The CDR3 region is CASSPLASGGVRGTGELFF. CDR3 nucleotide sequence: TGTGCCAGCTCACCACTTGCTAGCGGGGGAGTACGAGGCACCGGGGAGCTGTTTTTT.